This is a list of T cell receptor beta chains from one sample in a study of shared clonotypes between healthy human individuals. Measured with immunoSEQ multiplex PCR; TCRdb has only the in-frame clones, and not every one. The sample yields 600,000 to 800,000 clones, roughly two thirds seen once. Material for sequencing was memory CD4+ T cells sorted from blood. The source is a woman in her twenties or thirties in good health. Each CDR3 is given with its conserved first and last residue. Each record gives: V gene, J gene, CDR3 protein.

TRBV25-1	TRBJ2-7	CASSQGAGRISYEQYF
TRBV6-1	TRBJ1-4	CASSDIRTATNEKLFF
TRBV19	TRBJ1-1	CASSIHMNTEAFF
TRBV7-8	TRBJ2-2	CASSLVGRGITGELFF
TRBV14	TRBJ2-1	CASSQDGRLGNEQFF
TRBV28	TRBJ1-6	CASQGTGVDSPLHF
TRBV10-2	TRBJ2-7	CASSDDRVGYEQYF
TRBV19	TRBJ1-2	CASSIPGGHNYGYTF
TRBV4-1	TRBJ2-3	CASSPRPELTDTQYF
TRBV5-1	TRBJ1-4	CASSPGRVGEKLFF
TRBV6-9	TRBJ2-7	CASSDLAAYEQYF
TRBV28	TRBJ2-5	CASSLWTRPQETQYF